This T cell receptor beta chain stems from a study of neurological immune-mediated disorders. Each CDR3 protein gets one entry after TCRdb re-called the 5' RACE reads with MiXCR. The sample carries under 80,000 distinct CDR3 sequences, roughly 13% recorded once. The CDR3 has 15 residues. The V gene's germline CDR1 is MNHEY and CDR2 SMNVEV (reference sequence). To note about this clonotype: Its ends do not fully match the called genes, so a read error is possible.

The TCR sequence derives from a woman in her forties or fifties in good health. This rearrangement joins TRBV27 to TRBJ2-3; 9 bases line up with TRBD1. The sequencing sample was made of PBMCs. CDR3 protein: CASSGGQGYADTHYF. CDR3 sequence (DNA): TGTGCCAGCAGTGGAGGACAGGGGTACGCAGATACGCATTATTTT.